This TCR beta chain was sequenced in a study of CDR3 diversity in severe acne. TCRdb ran MiXCR on the PCR reads and lists one entry per CDR3 protein. The sample has about 97,000 distinct CDR3 sequences; approximately 47% are singletons. Deletions cut 0 bases from V and 2 bases from J, with 3 bases between. There are 13 residues in the CDR3. CDR1 MRHNA and CDR2 SNTAGT come from the germline V gene. This clonotype showed up many times. The receptor was derived from a male donor with acne. What was sequenced was blood. The chain joins TRBV6-4 to TRBJ2-3; no firm D call. CDR3 nucleotide sequence: TGTGCCAGCAGTGACTCTCCCACAGATACGCAGTATTTT. The encoded protein is CASSDSPTDTQYF.